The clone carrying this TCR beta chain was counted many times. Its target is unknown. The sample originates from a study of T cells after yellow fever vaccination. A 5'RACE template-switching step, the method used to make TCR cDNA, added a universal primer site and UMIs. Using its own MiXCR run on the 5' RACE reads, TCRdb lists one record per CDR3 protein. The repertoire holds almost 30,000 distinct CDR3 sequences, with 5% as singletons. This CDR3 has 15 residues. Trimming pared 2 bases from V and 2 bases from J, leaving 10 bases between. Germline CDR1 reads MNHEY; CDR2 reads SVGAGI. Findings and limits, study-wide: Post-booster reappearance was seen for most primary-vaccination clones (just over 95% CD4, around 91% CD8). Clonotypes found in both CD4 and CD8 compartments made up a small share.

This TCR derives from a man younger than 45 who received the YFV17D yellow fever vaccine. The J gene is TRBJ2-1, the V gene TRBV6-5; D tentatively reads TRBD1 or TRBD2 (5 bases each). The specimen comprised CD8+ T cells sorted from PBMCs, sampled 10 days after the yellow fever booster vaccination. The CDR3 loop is CASSYGDGTYNEQFF. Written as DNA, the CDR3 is TGTGCCAGCAGTTACGGGGACGGAACCTACAATGAGCAGTTCTTC.